This TCR beta chain stems from a study of OX40 agonist ivuxolimab in advanced cancers. Study-wide findings and caveats: Expanded clones tended on average to be more numerous among CD8+ T cells than CD4+.

Per the germline V gene, CDR1 is SEHNR and CDR2 is FQNEAQ (reference sequence). The CDR3 length is 16 residues. Trimming took 3 bases from V and 2 from J; bases not matched to a gene: 8. About this clone itself: Antigen: not known.

Sequenced by immunoSEQ multiplex PCR; TCRdb stores in-frame clones only, minus some. In the table there are tens of thousands of clones, about 94% of which are singletons. The TCR comes from an adult with an advanced solid tumor such as melanoma, head and neck, liver or kidney cancer. The sample was CD4+ or CD8+ T cells sorted from blood, taken in a trial of the OX40 agonist ivuxolimab. V gene TRBV7-9 combines with J gene TRBJ2-7; TRBD1 aligns across 9 bases. CDR3 residues: CASSFAQGAAPYEQYF. The CDR3, as DNA: TGTGCCAGCAGCTTCGCACAGGGGGCTGCACCCTACGAGCAGTACTTC.